This T cell receptor beta chain was recovered during a study of T cell clusters in autoimmune cytopenias. Study background: The median distinct TRB clonotype count was fewer than 3,000 per sample, from a median roughly 51,000 reads.

About 39,000 genome equivalents of blood DNA were amplified for TRB. TRB was amplified by touch-down multiplex PCR, primer pools A and B combined. TCRdb reprocessed the multiplex PCR reads; each CDR3 protein has one entry and no DNA is given. This sample's table reports about 4,500 distinct CDR3 sequences. This CDR3 contains 14 residues. The V gene's germline CDR1 is DFQATT and CDR2 SNEGSKA (reference sequence). Separately, the same data were catalogued under a study of T cell repertoires in aging, cancer and after chemotherapy. That paper states: Rebound thymic output was suggested by rising median generation probability during chemotherapy in each cancer cohort.

The sample comprised peripheral blood. This sequence originates from a human donor in good health. The genes are TRBV20-1 and TRBJ1-5; TCRdb's assignment of TRBD1 cannot be checked, as there is no DNA. Here the CDR3 reads CSAGVTGGNQPQHF.